The present T cell receptor (beta chain) was sequenced within a study of identical twins. This CDR3 region has 13 residues. V shed 5 bases, J shed 15 bases, and the junction held 6 bases outside the gene matches. CDR1 and CDR2 from the germline V gene are SGHTA and FQGNSA. This clonotype came up many times. TCRdb recomputed calls from the 5' RACE reads with MiXCR, one row per CDR3 protein. The data show more than 650,000 distinct CDR3 sequences, 6% to 6.5% seen once. The rearrangement uses TRBV7-2 and TRBJ2-3; 15 positions agree with TRBD2. This sequence originates from a man aged 18-30 years in good health. Sequencing was carried out using naive T cells sorted from blood. Written as DNA, the CDR3 is TGTGCCAGCAGCCCAGGACTAGCGGGAGGGGTTTATTTT. It codes for CASSPGLAGGVYF.